This T cell receptor (beta chain) appears in the sequencing data of a study of cytomegalovirus exposure and HLA in healthy donors. Findings of the study overall: A further, later analysis showed that HLA-associated TCR beta chains (compared with equally common others) were more clonally expanded. The sole available immune exposure information was CMV serostatus. Association of a missense DCLRE1C variant with TCR beta V- and J-gene trimming was reported in a later analysis. Productive rates of about 90% or about 30% were seen for most TCR beta V segments in an earlier analysis.

Germline V gene data show CDR1 as LNHDA and CDR2 as SQIVND (reference sequence). The CDR3 has 15 residues. V dropped 10 bases and J dropped 5; count of bases not matched to a gene: 13. Notes on this clone: Its antigen is not known.

Primers included in the PCR were 60 Vbeta and 13 Jbeta primers. The table came from immunoSEQ multiplex PCR; TCRdb's copy has only in-frame clones and leaves some out. The profile shows 160,000 or so clones, around 78% of them singletons. This TCR derives from a man between 35 and 55 years old in good health and CMV-seronegative. The sample comprised PBMCs. V gene TRBV19 combines with J gene TRBJ2-1, with TRBD2 matching 8 bases. CDR3 sequence reads: CATLSREGFDNEQFF. CDR3 DNA sequence: TGTGCCACCCTGAGCCGGGAGGGGTTCGACAATGAGCAGTTCTTC.